This TCR beta chain was observed in a study of blood T cell repertoires in COVID-19 (dated by TCRdb to the early 2020s). About the investigation overall: Samples covering the acute and convalescent phases of COVID-19 were provided by collaborators in the United States, Italy and Spain. Where available, HLA class I and class II types were taken from metadata supplied by the sample provider and were not determined by assay-based typing. The prospective study material was composed of cDNA or gDNA derived from T cells, B-cell-depleted T cells, or PBMCs. The repertoires were released in a freely available public database meant as a resource for research on the immune response to SARS-CoV-2. The samples were drawn from two sources: the first 160 participants of the ongoing ImmuneRACE study, and 1,200 or so subjects contributed by 6 global collaborators. Subjects who had been exposed to COVID-19, were actively infected with it, or had recovered from it provided the deeply sampled blood TCRbeta repertoires that made up the dataset. A de-identified subject ID, COVID-19 status, age in years and sex were almost always included in the sample metadata.

TCRbeta CDR3 regions were amplified from genomic DNA using the immunoSEQ Assay, a bias-controlled multiplex PCR. The authors' analysis ran thus. The number of nucleated cells in each sample was estimated from the amplification of reference gene primers within the assay. To quantify the absolute abundance of each unique TCRbeta CDR3 rearrangement, sequence reads were collapsed and filtered. Productive Simpson clonality was computed per sample as the square root of Simpson's diversity index over productive rearrangements. Held by TCRdb, this immuneACCESS table contains in-frame sequences only and omits some clones. Under half of the omission traces to an unresolved V gene where checked; the cause of the rest is unknown. Clone size and V and J calls were adopted from that table, with D and trimming inferred from the DNA. Within this sample are about 49,000 clones, with about 70% of them counted one time only. The ten largest clones capture roughly 10% of the sample.

About this clone itself: The antigen it binds to is not known. Base quality data are lacking; no much larger clone is found one base away.

From cysteine to phenylalanine, the CDR3 is 15 amino acids long. CDR3 DNA is the only sequence kept; it has 45 bases, read in frame from the first base. The CDR1 and CDR2 encoded by the germline V gene are MNHEY and SVGAGI. Germline trimming: 6 bases from V, 4 bases from J; junction bases outside gene matches: 9. Whole blood was collected in K2EDTA tubes by collaborating institutions according to the institutions' own protocols. Collaborator samples were shipped for TCRbeta analysis as frozen whole blood, isolated PBMCs, or DNA extracted from either sample type. Overall study outcomes, separate from this receptor: How much clinical and demographic metadata was included differed by source and by participant, and the metadata was provided uncurated.

This clonotype was obtained from a woman aged 70-85 years with acute or convalescent COVID-19. The chain is made from TRBV6-5 and TRBJ2-1; 7 of the junction bases match TRBD1. The sample was peripheral blood. The nucleotide sequence is TGTGCCAGCAGACGCGACAGGGATGAATACAATGAGCAGTTCTTC. It specifies CASRRDRDEYNEQFF.